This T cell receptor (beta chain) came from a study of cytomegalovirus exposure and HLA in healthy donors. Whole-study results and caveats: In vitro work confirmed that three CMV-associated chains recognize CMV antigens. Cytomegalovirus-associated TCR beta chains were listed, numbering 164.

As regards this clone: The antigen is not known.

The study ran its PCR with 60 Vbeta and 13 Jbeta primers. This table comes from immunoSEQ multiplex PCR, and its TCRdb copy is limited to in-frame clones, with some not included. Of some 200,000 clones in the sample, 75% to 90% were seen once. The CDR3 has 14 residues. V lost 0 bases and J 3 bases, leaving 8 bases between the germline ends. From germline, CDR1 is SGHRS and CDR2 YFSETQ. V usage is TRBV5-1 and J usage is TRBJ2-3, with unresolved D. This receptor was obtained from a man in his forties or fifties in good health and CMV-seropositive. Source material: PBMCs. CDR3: CASSLELLTDTQYF. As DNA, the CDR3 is TGCGCCAGCAGCTTGGAACTACTTACAGATACGCAGTATTTT. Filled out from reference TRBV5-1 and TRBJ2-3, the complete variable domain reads KAGVTQTPRYLIKTRGQQVTLSCSPISGHRSVSWYQQTPGQGLQFLFEYFSETQRNKGNFPGRFSGRQFSNSRSEMNVSTLELGDSALYLCASSLELLTDTQYFGPGTRLTVL.